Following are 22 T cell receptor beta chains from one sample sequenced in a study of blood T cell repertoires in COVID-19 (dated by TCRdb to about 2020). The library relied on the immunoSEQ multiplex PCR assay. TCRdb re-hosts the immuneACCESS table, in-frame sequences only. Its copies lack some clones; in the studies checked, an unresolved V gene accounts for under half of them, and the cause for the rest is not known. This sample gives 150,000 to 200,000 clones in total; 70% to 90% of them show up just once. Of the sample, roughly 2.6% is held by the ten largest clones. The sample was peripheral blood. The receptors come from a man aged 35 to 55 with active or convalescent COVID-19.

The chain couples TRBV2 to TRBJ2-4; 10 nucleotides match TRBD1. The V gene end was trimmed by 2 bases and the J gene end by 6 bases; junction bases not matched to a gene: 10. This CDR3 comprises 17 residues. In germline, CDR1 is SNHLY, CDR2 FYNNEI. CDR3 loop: CASSEITGGDRGNIQYF. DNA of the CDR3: TGTGCCAGCAGTGAAATTACGGGAGGGGACAGGGGAAACATTCAGTACTTC.

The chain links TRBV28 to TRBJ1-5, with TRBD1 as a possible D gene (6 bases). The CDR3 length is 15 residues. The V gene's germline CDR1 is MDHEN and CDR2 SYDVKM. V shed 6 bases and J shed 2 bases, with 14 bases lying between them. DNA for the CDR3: TGTGCCAGCAGCCCCCCAGGGGCGGGCAATCAGCCCCAGCATTTT. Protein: CASSPPGAGNQPQHF.

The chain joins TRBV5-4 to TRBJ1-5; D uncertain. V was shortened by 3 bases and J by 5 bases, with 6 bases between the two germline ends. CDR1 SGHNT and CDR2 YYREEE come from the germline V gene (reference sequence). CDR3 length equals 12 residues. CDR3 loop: CASSYNHQPQHF. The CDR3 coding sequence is TGTGCCAGCAGCTACAATCATCAGCCCCAGCATTTT.

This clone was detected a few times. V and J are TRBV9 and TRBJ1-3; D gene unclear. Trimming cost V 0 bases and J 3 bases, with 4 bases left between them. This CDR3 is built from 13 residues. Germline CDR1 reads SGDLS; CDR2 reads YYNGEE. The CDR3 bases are TGTGCCAGCAGCGTAGTCCGTGGAAACACCATATATTTT. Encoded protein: CASSVVRGNTIYF.

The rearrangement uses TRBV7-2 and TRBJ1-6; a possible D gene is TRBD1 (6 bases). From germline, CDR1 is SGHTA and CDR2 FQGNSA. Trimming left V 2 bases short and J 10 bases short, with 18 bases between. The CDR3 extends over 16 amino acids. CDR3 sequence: CASSLIGRGGKSPLHF. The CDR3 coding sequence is TGTGCCAGCAGCTTAATTGGGAGGGGGGGGAAGTCACCCCTCCACTTT.

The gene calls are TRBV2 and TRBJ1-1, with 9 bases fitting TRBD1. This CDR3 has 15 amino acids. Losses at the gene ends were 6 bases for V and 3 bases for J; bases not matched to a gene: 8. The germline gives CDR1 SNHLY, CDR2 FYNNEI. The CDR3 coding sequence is TGTGCCAGCAGGACGACAGGGGGGAGGTACACTGAAGCTTTCTTT. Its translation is CASRTTGGRYTEAFF.

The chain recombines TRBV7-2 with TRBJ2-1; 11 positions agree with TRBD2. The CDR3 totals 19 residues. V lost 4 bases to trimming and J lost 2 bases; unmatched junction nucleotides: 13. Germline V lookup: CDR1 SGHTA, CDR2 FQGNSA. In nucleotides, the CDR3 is TGTGCCAGCAGCTCCCCTCACTCTACTAGCGGGGGACCCTACAATGAGCAGTTCTTC. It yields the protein CASSSPHSTSGGPYNEQFF.

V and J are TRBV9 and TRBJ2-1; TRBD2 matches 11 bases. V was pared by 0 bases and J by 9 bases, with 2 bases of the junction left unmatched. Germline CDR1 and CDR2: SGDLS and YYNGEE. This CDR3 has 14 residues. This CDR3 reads CASSVVAGGREQFF. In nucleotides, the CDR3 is TGTGCCAGCAGCGTAGTAGCGGGGGGGCGTGAGCAGTTCTTC.

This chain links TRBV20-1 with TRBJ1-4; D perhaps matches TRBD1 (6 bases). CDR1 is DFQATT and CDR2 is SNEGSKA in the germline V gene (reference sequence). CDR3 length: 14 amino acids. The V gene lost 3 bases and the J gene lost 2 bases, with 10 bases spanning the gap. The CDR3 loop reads CSASTGSTNEKLFF. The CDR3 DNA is TGCAGTGCTAGTACAGGGTCGACTAATGAAAAACTGTTTTTT.

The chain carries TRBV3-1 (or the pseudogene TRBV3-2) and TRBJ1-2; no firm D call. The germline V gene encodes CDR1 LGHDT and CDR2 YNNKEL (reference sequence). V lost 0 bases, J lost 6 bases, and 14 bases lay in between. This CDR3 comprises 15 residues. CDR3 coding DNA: TGTGCCAGCAGCCAAGAGGTTGCAGGTCCCCATGGCTACACCTTC. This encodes CASSQEVAGPHGYTF.

The DNA for the CDR3 is TGCGCCAGCAGCTTGGTTGGTTACGAGCTCACTGAAGCTTTCTTT. Translation: CASSLVGYELTEAFF. The V gene is TRBV5-1, the J gene TRBJ1-1; D is unclear. The germline V and J ends were trimmed by 0 bases and 4 bases, with 13 bases remaining between them. Germline loops: CDR1 SGHRS, CDR2 YFSETQ. The CDR3 length is 15 residues.

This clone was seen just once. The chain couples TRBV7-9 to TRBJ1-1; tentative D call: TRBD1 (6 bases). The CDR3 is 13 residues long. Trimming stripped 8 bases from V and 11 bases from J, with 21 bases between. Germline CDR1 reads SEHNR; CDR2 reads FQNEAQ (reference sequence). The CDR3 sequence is CASAKRTELAAFF. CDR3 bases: TGTGCCAGCGCTAAGAGGACAGAGTTAGCGGCTTTCTTT.

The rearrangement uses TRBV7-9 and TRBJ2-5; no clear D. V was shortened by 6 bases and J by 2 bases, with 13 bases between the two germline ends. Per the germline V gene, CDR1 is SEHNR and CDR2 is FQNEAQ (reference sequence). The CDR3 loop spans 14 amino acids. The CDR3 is CASSRLRGQETQYF. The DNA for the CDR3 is TGTGCCAGCAGTCGACTCCGTGGGCAAGAGACCCAGTACTTC.

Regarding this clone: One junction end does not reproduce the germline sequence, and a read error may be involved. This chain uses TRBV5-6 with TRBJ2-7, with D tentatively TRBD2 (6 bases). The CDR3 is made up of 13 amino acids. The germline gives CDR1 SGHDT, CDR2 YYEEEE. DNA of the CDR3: TGTGCCAGCACCTTGACTAGTGGTTACGAGCAGTACTTC. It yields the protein CASTLTSGYEQYF.

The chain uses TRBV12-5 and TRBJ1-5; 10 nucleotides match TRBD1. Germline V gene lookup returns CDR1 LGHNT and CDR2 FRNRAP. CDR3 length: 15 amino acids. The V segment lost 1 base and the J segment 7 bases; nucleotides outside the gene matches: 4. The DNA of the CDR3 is TGTGCTAGTGGTTTGGGCGGGACAGGGGTACAGCCCCAGCATTTT. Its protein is CASGLGGTGVQPQHF. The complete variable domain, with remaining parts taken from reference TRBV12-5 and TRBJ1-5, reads DARVTQTPRHKVTEMGQEVTMRCQPILGHNTVFWYRQTMMQGLELLAYFRNRAPLDDSGMPKDRFSAEMPDATLATLKIQPSEPRDSAVYFCASGLGGTGVQPQHFGDGTRLSIL.

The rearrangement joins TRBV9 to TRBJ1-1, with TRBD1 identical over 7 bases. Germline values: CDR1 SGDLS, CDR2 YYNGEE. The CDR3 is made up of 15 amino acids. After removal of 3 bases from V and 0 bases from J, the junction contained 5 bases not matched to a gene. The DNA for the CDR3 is TGTGCCAGCAGCGGATACAGGGGAATGAACACTGAAGCTTTCTTT. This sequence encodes CASSGYRGMNTEAFF.

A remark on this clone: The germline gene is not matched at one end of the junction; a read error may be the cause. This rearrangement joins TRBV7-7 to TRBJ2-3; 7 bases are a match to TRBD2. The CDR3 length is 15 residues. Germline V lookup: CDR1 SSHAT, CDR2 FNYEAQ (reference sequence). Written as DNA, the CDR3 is TGTGCTAGCAGCTTAGCGGGCGGGTCCACAGATACGCAGTATTTT. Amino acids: CASSLAGGSTDTQYF.

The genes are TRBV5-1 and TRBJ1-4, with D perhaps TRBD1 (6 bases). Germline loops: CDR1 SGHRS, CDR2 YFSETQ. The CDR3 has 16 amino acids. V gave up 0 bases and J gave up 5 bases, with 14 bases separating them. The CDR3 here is CASSLDQGLGNEKLFF. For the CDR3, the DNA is TGCGCCAGCAGCTTGGACCAGGGGCTTGGCAATGAAAAACTGTTTTTT.

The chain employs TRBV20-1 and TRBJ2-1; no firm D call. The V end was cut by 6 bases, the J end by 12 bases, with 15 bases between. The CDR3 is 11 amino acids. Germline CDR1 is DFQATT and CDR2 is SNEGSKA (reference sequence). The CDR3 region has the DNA TGCAGTGCCCGAGACCCGCCGGGGCAGTTCTTC. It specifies CSARDPPGQFF.

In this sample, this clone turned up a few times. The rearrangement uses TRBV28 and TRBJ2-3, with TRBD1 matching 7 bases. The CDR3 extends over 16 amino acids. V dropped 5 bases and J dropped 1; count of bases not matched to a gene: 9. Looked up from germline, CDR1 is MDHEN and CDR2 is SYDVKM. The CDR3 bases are TGTGCCAGCAGTCCCCTCAGACAGGGTGGCACAGATACGCAGTATTTT. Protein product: CASSPLRQGGTDTQYF. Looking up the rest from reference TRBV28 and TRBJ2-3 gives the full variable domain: DVKVTQSSRYLVKRTGEKVFLECVQDMDHENMFWYRQDPGLGLRLIYFSYDVKMKEKGDIPEGYSVSREKKERFSLILESASTNQTSMYLCASSPLRQGGTDTQYFGPGTRLTVL.

The CDR3 is CASSLGTVNTEAFF. The CDR3 bases are TGTGCCAGCAGTTTAGGGACAGTAAACACTGAAGCTTTCTTT. The rearrangement uses TRBV28 and TRBJ1-1; TRBD1 matches 7 bases. Germline-derived CDR1 and CDR2 are MDHEN and SYDVKM. The trim removed 2 bases at V and 2 bases at J, leaving 2 bases unmatched. The CDR3 loop spans 14 amino acids.

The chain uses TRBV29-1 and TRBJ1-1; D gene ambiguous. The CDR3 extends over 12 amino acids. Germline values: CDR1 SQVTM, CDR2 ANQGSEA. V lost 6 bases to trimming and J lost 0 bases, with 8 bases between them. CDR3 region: CSVGYLNTEAFF. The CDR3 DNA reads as TGCAGCGTGGGCTACTTGAACACTGAAGCTTTCTTT.